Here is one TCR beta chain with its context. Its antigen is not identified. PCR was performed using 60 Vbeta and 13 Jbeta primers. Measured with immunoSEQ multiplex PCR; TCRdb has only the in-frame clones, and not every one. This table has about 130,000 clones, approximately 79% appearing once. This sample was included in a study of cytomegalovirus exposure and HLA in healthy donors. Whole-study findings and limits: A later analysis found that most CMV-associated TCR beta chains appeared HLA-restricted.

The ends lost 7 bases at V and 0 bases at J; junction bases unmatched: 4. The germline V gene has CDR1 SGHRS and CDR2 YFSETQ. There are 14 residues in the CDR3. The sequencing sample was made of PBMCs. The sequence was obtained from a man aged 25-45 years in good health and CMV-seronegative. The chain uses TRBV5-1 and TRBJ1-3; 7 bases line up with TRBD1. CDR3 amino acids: CASGDSRSGNTIYF. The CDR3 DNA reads TGCGCCAGCGGGGACAGTCGCTCTGGAAACACCATATATTTT.